The 20 T cell receptor beta chains presented below share a single source sample, sequenced in a study of T cell responses to AZD1222 COVID-19 vaccine. The data were produced by immunoSEQ multiplex PCR, yet TCRdb's version contains in-frame clones alone and is incomplete. The data show 200,000 to 250,000 clones, around 93% seen once. The specimen was peripheral blood, collected on day 0 of MenACWY control vaccination. The receptors here all came from an adult in good health.

This clone appeared once. The chain has TRBV11-2 and TRBJ2-3; TRBD2 matches 10 bases. V dropped 5 bases and J dropped 4; count of bases not matched to a gene: 6. This CDR3 has 15 residues. The V gene's germline CDR1 is SGHAT and CDR2 FQNNGV. The CDR3 coding sequence is TGTGCCAGCAGCCACAACAGCGGGGGGGCAGATACGCAGTATTTT. Its translation is CASSHNSGGADTQYF.

The rearrangement joins TRBV1 to TRBJ2-7; the table assigns TRBD1, which was not confirmed against the DNA. TRBV1 is given as a pseudogene. The CDR3 is 16 amino acids. The CDR3 spells CTSSPREDSSSYEQYF. In DNA, the CDR3 is TGCACCAGCAGCCCCCGCGAGGACAGTTCTTCCTACGAGCAGTACTTC.

The rearrangement links TRBV7-6 to TRBJ1-4; the D gene is possibly TRBD1 (6 bases). Germline V CDR1 and CDR2: SGHVS, FNYEAQ. Between the trimmed V and J ends, which lost 5 bases and 4 bases, there was a span of 14 bases. The CDR3 has 15 residues. The DNA of the CDR3 is TGTGCCAGCAGCCGAAGCCAGGGGCGTAATGAAAAACTGTTTTTT. It codes for CASSRSQGRNEKLFF.

The chain links TRBV28 to TRBJ2-2; D perhaps matches TRBD1 (6 bases). CDR1 is MDHEN, CDR2 SYDVKM, per germline. V was trimmed by 6 bases and J by 0 bases, leaving 14 bases between them. The CDR3 spans 16 residues. The CDR3 sequence is CASSSPGQPNTGELFF. In DNA form, the CDR3 reads TGTGCCAGCAGCTCCCCGGGACAACCGAACACCGGGGAGCTGTTTTTT.

DNA of the CDR3: TGTGCCAGCAAGGGACCGCAAGATACGCAGTATTTT. It encodes CASKGPQDTQYF. The chain uses TRBV2 and TRBJ2-3; D tentatively fits TRBD1 or TRBD2 (5 bases each). V dropped 7 bases and J dropped 5 bases, with 10 bases sitting between them. The CDR3 has 12 residues. The V gene's germline CDR1 is SNHLY and CDR2 FYNNEI.

DNA of the CDR3: TGCGCCAGCATGGGAGGGGGGGCACAAGAGACCCAGTACTTC. This encodes CASMGGGAQETQYF. This chain connects TRBV5-1 to TRBJ2-5; a possible D gene is TRBD2 (7 bases). The length of the CDR3 is 14 residues. Germline values: CDR1 SGHRS, CDR2 YFSETQ. V dropped 6 bases and J dropped 2 bases, with 14 bases sitting between them.

This clone was observed once. The chain uses TRBV3-1 (or the pseudogene TRBV3-2) and TRBJ1-1; D remains ambiguous. This CDR3 spans 11 amino acids. V lost 1 base, J lost 7 bases, and 4 bases lay in between. Germline values: CDR1 LGHDT, CDR2 YNNKEL (reference sequence). The DNA for the CDR3 is TGTGCCAGCAGCCAAGCCAGTGAAGCTTTCTTT. Its translation: CASSQASEAFF.

The J gene is TRBJ1-6, the V gene TRBV2; TRBD1 matches at 12 bases. The CDR3 runs 14 residues. The ends lost 6 bases at V and 9 bases at J; junction bases unmatched: 3. Germline CDR1 SNHLY, CDR2 FYNNEI. The CDR3 DNA sequence: TGTGCCAGCAGGGGGACAGGGGGCGTTTCACCCCTCCACTTT. Its protein is CASRGTGGVSPLHF. The full variable domain, completed using reference TRBV2 and TRBJ1-6, is EPEVTQTPSHQVTQMGQEVILRCVPISNHLYFYWYRQILGQKVEFLVSFYNNEISEKSEIFDDQFSVERPDGSNFTLKIRSTKLEDSAMYFCASRGTGGVSPLHFGNGTRLTVT.

The rearrangement links TRBV28 to TRBJ1-2, with a tentative D call TRBD1 (5 bases). V lost 7 bases to trimming and J lost 5 bases, with 17 bases between them. This CDR3 comprises 14 residues. Germline V gene sequence: CDR1 MDHEN, CDR2 SYDVKM. This CDR3 is CASTTLSRAYGYTF. Written as DNA, the CDR3 is TGTGCCAGCACCACCCTAAGCAGGGCTTATGGCTACACCTTC.

The J gene is TRBJ1-1, the V gene TRBV5-1; the D gene is possibly TRBD1 (5 bases). The V gene lost 0 bases and the J gene lost 4 bases, with 16 bases spanning the gap. Looked up from germline, CDR1 is SGHRS and CDR2 is YFSETQ. This CDR3 region has 16 residues. In nucleotides, the CDR3 is TGCGCCAGCAGCTTGGGCTCCCGGGACGCTGCCACTGAAGCTTTCTTT. Amino acids: CASSLGSRDAATEAFF.

J is TRBJ2-1 and V is TRBV4-3; D gene uncertain. CDR1 is LGHNA and CDR2 is YSLEER in the germline V gene. The CDR3 spans 15 residues. V dropped 6 bases and J dropped 1 base, with 13 bases sitting between them. Here the CDR3 reads CASSPMPQSYNEQFF. DNA of the CDR3: TGCGCCAGCAGTCCTATGCCGCAGTCCTACAATGAGCAGTTCTTC.

This chain uses TRBV4-3 with TRBJ2-7; 10 bases are a match to TRBD2. The CDR3 totals 15 residues. V trimming: 3 bases; J trimming: 0 bases; junction bases outside the gene matches: 2. CDR1 is LGHNA and CDR2 is YSLEER in the germline V gene. CDR3 nucleotide sequence: TGCGCCAGCAGCCAGAGCGGGGGGGTCTCCTACGAGCAGTACTTC. Its protein product is CASSQSGGVSYEQYF.

V usage is TRBV2 and J usage is TRBJ1-4, with 12 bases lining up with TRBD1. The length of the CDR3 is 16 residues. Per germline, CDR1 SNHLY and CDR2 FYNNEI. The junction had 13 bases not matched to a gene; V was cut back by 3 bases and J by 14 bases. The CDR3 nucleotides are TGTGCCAGCAGTGATGGGGACAGGGGGCGCCGGAAACGCCTGTTTTTT. It codes for CASSDGDRGRRKRLFF.

The genes are TRBV21-1 and TRBJ2-2; the D call TRBD1 from the table was never checked on the DNA. TRBV21-1 is an annotated pseudogene. The CDR3 is made up of 14 amino acids. The CDR3 sequence is CARGDRGNTGELFF. CDR3 DNA sequence: TGTGCCAGAGGGGACAGGGGAAACACCGGGGAGCTGTTTTTT.

The V call is TRBV19, the J call TRBJ1-1; TRBD1 matches 8 bases. The V gene end was trimmed by 7 bases and the J gene end by 4 bases; junction bases not matched to a gene: 14. Germline loops: CDR1 LNHDA, CDR2 SQIVND (reference sequence). This CDR3 has 16 amino acids. CDR3 coding DNA: TGTGCCAGTATTTGGCAGGGGGCGCCCCGACGCACTGAAGCTTTCTTT. Protein product: CASIWQGAPRRTEAFF.

Turning to this clone: The sample contains more than one DNA sequence encoding this CDR3. The chain joins TRBV29-1 to TRBJ1-1; the D gene is possibly TRBD1 (5 bases). The CDR3 length is 12 residues. CDR1 is SQVTM and CDR2 is ANQGSEA in the germline V gene. The V and J ends lost 3 bases and 2 bases respectively, with 7 bases between them. The CDR3 sequence: CSVDRGNTEAFF. CDR3 coding DNA: TGCAGCGTTGATAGGGGCAACACTGAAGCTTTCTTT.

The genes are TRBV6-2 or TRBV6-3 and TRBJ1-1, with D maybe TRBD1 (6 bases). V was clipped by 3 bases and J by 5 bases, with 19 bases between them. CDR1 and CDR2 (germline): MNHEY, SVGEGT. This CDR3 is 16 amino acids long. The CDR3 DNA reads TGTGCCAGCAGTTATATCTTAACAGGGAGGCGAACTGAAGCTTTCTTT. Protein: CASSYILTGRRTEAFF.

The chain has TRBV4-1 and TRBJ2-7, with no clear D. CDR3 length: 14 residues. Trimming pared 2 bases from V and 2 bases from J, leaving 10 bases between. From germline, CDR1 is MGHRA and CDR2 YSYEKL. CDR3: CASSQSIQTYEQYF. The CDR3 bases are TGCGCCAGCAGCCAAAGTATCCAGACCTACGAGCAGTACTTC.

The V and J genes are TRBV30 and TRBJ1-5; no reliable D call. Germline CDR1 and CDR2: GTSNPN and SVGIG (reference sequence). Trimming cost V 3 bases and J 0 bases, with 6 bases left between them. The CDR3 is 13 residues long. This chain's CDR3 is CAWSAYSNQPQHF. In nucleotides, the CDR3 is TGTGCCTGGAGCGCGTATAGCAATCAGCCCCAGCATTTT.

This clone was seen a single time. The gene calls are TRBV4-2 and TRBJ1-4, with 8 bases fitting TRBD1. The V gene end was trimmed by 3 bases and the J gene end by 3 bases; junction bases not matched to a gene: 6. CDR3 length equals 16 residues. The germline V gene encodes CDR1 LGHNA and CDR2 YNFKEQ. As DNA, the CDR3 is TGTGCCAGCAGCCAGAGTCCGGGACAGGCTAATGAAAAACTGTTTTTT. It encodes CASSQSPGQANEKLFF.